Below are 4 T cell receptor beta chains sequenced from a single sample in a study of shared clonotypes between healthy human individuals. Naive CD8 cells were CD45RO-negative, positively selected for CCR7, excluding terminally differentiated effector memory CD45RA+ cells. Clones were read by immunoSEQ multiplex PCR, and TCRdb kept only the in-frame ones, dropping some. The sample lists approximately 590,000 clones, roughly 95% occurring once. Sequencing was performed on naive CD8+ T cells sorted from blood. These receptors came from a woman aged 30 to 39 in good health.

This clone was seen a few times. For the CDR3, the DNA is TGTGCCAGCAGGAACAATCAGCCCCAGCATTTT. This translates into CASRNNQPQHF. The chain joins TRBV28 to TRBJ1-5; D gene unclear. CDR1 is MDHEN and CDR2 is SYDVKM in the germline V gene. V lost 6 bases, J lost 3 bases, and 3 bases lay in between. This CDR3 spans 11 amino acids.

J is TRBJ2-5 and V is TRBV29-1; TRBD1 matches 9 bases. J gave up 2 bases and V 3 bases, and 4 bases lay outside the gene matches. This CDR3 contains 14 residues. Germline loops: CDR1 SQVTM, CDR2 ANQGSEA. CDR3 in amino acids: CSVEDRGGQETQYF. DNA for the CDR3: TGCAGCGTTGAGGACAGGGGCGGGCAAGAGACCCAGTACTTC. Full variable domain (outside the CDR3, taken from reference TRBV29-1 and TRBJ2-5): SAVISQKPSRDICQRGTSLTIQCQVDSQVTMMFWYRQQPGQSLTLIATANQGSEATYESGFVIDKFPISRPNLTFSTLTVSNMSPEDSSIYLCSVEDRGGQETQYFGPGTRLLVL.

J is TRBJ2-5 and V is TRBV5-4; TRBD2 matches 8 bases. V lost 2 bases and J lost 4; bases outside the gene matches: 7. The CDR3 is made up of 15 amino acids. Looked up from germline, CDR1 is SGHNT and CDR2 is YYREEE (reference sequence). The CDR3 DNA reads as TGTGCCAGCAGCTTTTATCCAGCGGGAGCAGAGACCCAGTACTTC. This codes for CASSFYPAGAETQYF. Variable domain in full (rest from reference TRBV5-4 and TRBJ2-5): ETGVTQSPTHLIKTRGQQVTLRCSSQSGHNTVSWYQQALGQGPQFIFQYYREEENGRGNFPPRFSGLQFPNYSSELNVNALELDDSALYLCASSFYPAGAETQYFGPGTRLLVL.

This clone was recorded only once. The same CDR3 can be traced to other DNA sequences in this sample. The chain employs TRBV27 and TRBJ2-7, with D perhaps TRBD1 (5 bases). Between the trimmed V and J ends, which lost 3 bases and 4 bases, there was a span of 10 bases. The germline gives CDR1 MNHEY, CDR2 SMNVEV (reference sequence). CDR3 length equals 13 residues. The CDR3: CASSFSRDYEQYF. CDR3 in DNA: TGTGCCAGCAGTTTCTCCAGGGATTACGAGCAGTACTTC.